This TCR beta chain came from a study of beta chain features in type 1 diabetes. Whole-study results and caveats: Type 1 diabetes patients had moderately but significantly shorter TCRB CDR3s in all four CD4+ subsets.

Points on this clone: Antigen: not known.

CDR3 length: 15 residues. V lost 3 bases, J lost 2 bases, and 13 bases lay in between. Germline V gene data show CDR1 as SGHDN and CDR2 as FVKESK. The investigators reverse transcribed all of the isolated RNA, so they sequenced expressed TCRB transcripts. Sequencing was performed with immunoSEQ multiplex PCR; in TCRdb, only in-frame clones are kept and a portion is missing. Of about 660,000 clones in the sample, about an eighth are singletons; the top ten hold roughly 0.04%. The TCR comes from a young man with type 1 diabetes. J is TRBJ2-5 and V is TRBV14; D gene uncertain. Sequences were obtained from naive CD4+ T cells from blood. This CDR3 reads CASSHRMTIQETQYF. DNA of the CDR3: TGTGCCAGCAGCCACAGGATGACGATTCAAGAGACCCAGTACTTC.